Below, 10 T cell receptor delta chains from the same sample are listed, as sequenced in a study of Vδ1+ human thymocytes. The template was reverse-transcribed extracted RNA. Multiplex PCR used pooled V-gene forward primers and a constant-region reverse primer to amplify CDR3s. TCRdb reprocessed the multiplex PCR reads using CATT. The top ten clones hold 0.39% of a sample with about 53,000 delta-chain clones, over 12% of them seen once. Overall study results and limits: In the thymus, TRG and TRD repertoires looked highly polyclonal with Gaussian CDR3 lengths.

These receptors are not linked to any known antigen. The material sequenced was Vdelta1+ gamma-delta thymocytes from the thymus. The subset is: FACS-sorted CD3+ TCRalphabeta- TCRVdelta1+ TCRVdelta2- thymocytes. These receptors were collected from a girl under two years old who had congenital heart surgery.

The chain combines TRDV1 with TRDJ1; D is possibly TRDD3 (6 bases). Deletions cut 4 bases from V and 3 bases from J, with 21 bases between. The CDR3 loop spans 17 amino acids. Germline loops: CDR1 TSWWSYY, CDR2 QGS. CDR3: CALGAGYRGGGADKLIF. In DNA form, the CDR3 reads TGTGCTCTTGGGGCCGGATACCGTGGTGGGGGCGCCGATAAACTCATCTTT.

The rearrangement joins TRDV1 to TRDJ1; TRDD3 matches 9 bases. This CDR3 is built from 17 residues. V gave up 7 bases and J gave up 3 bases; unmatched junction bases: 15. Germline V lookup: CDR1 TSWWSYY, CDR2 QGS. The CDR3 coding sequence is TGTGCTCTTGCTAAACTGGGGGACCCCCGGGCAGCCGATAAACTCATCTTT. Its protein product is CALAKLGDPRAADKLIF.

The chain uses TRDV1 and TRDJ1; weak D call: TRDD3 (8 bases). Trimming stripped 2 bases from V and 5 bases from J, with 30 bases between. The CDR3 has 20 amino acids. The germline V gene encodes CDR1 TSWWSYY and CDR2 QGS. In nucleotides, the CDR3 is TGTGCTCTTGGGGAAATTCCTACCCTCTGGGGGACTAACCCCAGGGATAAACTCATCTTT. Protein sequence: CALGEIPTLWGTNPRDKLIF.

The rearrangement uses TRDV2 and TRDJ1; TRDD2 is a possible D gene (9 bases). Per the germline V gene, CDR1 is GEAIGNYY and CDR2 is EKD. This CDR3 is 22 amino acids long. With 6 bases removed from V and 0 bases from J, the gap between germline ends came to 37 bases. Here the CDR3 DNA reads TGTGCCTGTCCTCCTTCCTACGGAGAACTGGGGGGTCAGAGCCCGTACACCGATAAACTCATCTTT. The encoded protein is CACPPSYGELGGQSPYTDKLIF.

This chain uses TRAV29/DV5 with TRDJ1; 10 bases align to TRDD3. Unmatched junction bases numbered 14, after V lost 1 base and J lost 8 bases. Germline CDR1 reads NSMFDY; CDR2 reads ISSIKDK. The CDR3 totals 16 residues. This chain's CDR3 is CAASLRVTGGLGKLIF. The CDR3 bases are TGTGCAGCAAGCCTGCGTGTTACTGGGGGATTGGGGAAACTCATCTTT.

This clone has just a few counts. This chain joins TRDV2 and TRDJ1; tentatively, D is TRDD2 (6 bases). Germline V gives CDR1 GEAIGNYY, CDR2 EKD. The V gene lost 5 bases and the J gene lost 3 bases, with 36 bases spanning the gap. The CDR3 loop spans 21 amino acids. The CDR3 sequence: CACVLLLPKPHFWMLPDKLIF. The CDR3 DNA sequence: TGTGCCTGTGTCCTCCTCCTACCCAAACCCCATTTTTGGATGCTCCCCGATAAACTCATCTTT.

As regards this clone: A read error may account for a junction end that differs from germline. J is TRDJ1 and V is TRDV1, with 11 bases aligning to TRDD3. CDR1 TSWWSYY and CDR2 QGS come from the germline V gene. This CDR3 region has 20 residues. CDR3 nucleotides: TGCGCTCTTGGGGAACAAACCTCCCGGCGATGGGGGATACGCACCGATAAACTCATCTTT. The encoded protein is CALGEQTSRRWGIRTDKLIF.

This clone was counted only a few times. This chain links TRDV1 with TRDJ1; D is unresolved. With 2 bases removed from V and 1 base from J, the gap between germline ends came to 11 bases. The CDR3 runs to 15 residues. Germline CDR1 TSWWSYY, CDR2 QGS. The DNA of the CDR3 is TGTGCTCTTGGGGAAAGGTGGGTTATCACCGATAAACTCATCTTT. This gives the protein CALGERWVITDKLIF.

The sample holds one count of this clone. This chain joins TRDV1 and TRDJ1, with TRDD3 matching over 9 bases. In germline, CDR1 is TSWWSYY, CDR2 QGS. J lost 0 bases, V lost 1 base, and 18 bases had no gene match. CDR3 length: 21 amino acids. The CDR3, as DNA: TGTGCTCTTGGGGAACGACATAGTGGCGGGGATACGTGGATTTACACCGATAAACTCATCTTT. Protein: CALGERHSGGDTWIYTDKLIF.

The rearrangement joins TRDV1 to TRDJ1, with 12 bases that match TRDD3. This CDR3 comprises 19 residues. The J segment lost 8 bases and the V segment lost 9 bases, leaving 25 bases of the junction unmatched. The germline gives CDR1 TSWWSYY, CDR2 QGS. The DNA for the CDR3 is TGTGCTCTCGAGATACAAGCAATACTGGGGGATACTCGTGGGACAAAACTCATCTTT. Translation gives CALEIQAILGDTRGTKLIF.